Described below is a single T cell receptor (beta chain) sequence and its context. The germline gene is not matched at one end of the junction; a read error may be the cause. Germline lookup yields CDR1 KGHDR and CDR2 SFDVKD. The CDR3 runs 15 residues. The record originates from a study of CD8+CD57+ T cells in acquired aplastic anemia. Genomic DNA was employed as the template in profiling TCR beta VDJ and CDR3. TCRdb independently ran MiXCR on the reads; one entry per CDR3 protein. The table includes under 500,000 distinct CDR3 sequences, 25% to 40% detected once. Sequencing involved patients with CD8+CD57+ cell expansion previously shown by flow cytometry.

This TCR was recovered from a human donor with aplastic anemia. Sequenced input: sorted CD4+, CD8+, or CD8+CD57+ T cells (not recorded which) from PBMCs. This chain joins TRBV24-1 and TRBJ2-3; a possible D gene is TRBD2 (6 bases). CDR3 amino acids: CASSPLLASTDTQYF. The CDR3 DNA reads TGTGCCAGCAGTCCCCTCCTAGCGAGCACAGATACGCAGTATTTT.